This TCR beta chain was found in a study of T-cell reconstitution after alpha-beta-depleted transplantation in children. Researchers prepared the TCRbeta library using unique molecular identifiers, the study reports. In TCRdb, the PCR reads were re-called with MiXCR into one record per CDR3 protein. This table has fewer than 200,000 distinct CDR3 sequences, roughly 7.5% appearing once. This clonotype has at least ten counts. This CDR3 contains 13 residues. Germline lookup yields CDR1 DFQATT and CDR2 SNEGSKA (reference sequence). The receptor comes from a human donor who donated a stem cell graft to a child with Wiskott-Aldrich syndrome. The chain couples TRBV20-1 to TRBJ2-5; possible D gene TRBD1, 7 bases. Source: PBMCs from the stem cell graft donor, taken from the stem cell graft. CDR3 loop: CTALLAGGETQYF. The CDR3 nucleotides read TGCACGGCTCTCTTGGCAGGGGGGGAGACCCAGTACTTC.